This T cell receptor (beta chain) was sequenced during a study of T cell responses to AZD1222 COVID-19 vaccine (dated by TCRdb to the early 2020s). Context from the whole study: AZD1222 recipients with second doses at about 4 weeks or about 12 weeks were pooled, because spike-specific TCR depth and breadth did not differ between schedules. A total of around 240 trial participants underwent TCR sequencing, of whom 200 to 220 received two doses of AZD1222 and about 25 received two doses of the MenACWY control vaccine. Trial participants were enrolled into age subgroups of 18-55, 56-69 and 70-plus years, which contained approximately 150, 28 and 58 TCR-sequenced participants, respectively. General study outcomes and caveats: Reportedly, almost half of the unique spike-specific TCRs recognized epitopes lying outside the regions that are mutated in the B.1.351 and B.1.1.7 variants. Only five or six AZD1222 recipients were SARS-CoV-2 seropositive at baseline, limiting conclusions about previously exposed vaccinees. No day 14 peak-response samples were available, so repertoires were characterized only after the peak T cell response. In the small 56-69-year group, the increase in depth fell short of significance, most likely because of low power. After two AZD1222 doses, both the breadth and the depth of spike-specific TCRs were significantly higher than at day 0 and than in MenACWY recipients. Participants were mostly white British, with more females than males. The authors suggested clonal diversity may have been underestimated. The whole spike protein was spanned by vaccine-associated CD4 TCRs, and dominant responses were seen in regions 160-218 and 743-854.

The CDR3 regions of human TCRbeta chains were subjected to immunosequencing. In the paper's pipeline: TCRs in the repertoires were matched against a reference library of SARS-CoV-2-specific TCRs that had been generated with the MIRA antigen-specificity platform. Breadth meant the fraction of unique TCRs that were SARS-CoV-2-associated, whereas depth meant the fraction of total T cells that were SARS-CoV-2-associated. Using the MIRA data, every spike-specific TCR was mapped to the spike region that the TCR reacted to and assigned to either a CD4 or a CD8 class. Log10-transformed breadth and depth values were compared by one-way ANOVA with Sidak's multiple comparisons tests. Sourced from immuneACCESS, this table was stored by TCRdb with only in-frame sequences that have V and J called. A share of the clones is absent; for the studies checked, an unresolved V gene accounts for under half, and the remainder has no known explanation. Clone size and the V and J calls come from that table; the DNA yielded D and trimming. The table for this sample lists around 160,000 clones; about 88% of them were counted only once. The ten largest clones represent around 5.2% of the sample.

This sample's time point label indicates: baseline before first vaccination. Vaccinee samples came from UK trials COV001 and COV002, including a single-blind randomized controlled phase 2/3 trial of AZD1222 (ChAdOx1 nCoV-19) in healthy adults. For TCRbeta chain sequencing, PBMC samples were collected from trial participants at day 0 and at day 28 after the second dose. V and J are truncated by 0 bases and 4 bases respectively, leaving an intervening sequence of 6 bases. The CDR3 sequence holds 13 residues, the cysteine and phenylalanine included. The sequence is cut down to CDR3 DNA, 39 bases in frame from base 1. In the germline V gene, CDR1 corresponds to SGHAT and CDR2 to FQNNGV. Remarks on this clone: Which antigen it targets is not known. Base quality data are lacking; no much larger clone is found one base away.

The material was peripheral blood, obtained on day 0 of AZD1222 vaccination. Recombination linked TRBV11-2 to TRBJ1-1, with no confidently assigned D gene. The TCR comes from an adult in good health. The nucleotide sequence is given as TGTGCCAGCAGCTTAGACCAAATCACTGAAGCTTTCTTT. Translated, it gives CASSLDQITEAFF. Reference TRBV11-2 and TRBJ1-1 proteins supply the regions before and after the CDR3; the full variable domain is: EAGVAQSPRYKIIEKRQSVAFWCNPISGHATLYWYQQILGQGPKLLIQFQNNGVVDDSQLPKDRFSAERLKGVDSTLKIQPAKLEDSAVYLCASSLDQITEAFFGQGTRLTVV.